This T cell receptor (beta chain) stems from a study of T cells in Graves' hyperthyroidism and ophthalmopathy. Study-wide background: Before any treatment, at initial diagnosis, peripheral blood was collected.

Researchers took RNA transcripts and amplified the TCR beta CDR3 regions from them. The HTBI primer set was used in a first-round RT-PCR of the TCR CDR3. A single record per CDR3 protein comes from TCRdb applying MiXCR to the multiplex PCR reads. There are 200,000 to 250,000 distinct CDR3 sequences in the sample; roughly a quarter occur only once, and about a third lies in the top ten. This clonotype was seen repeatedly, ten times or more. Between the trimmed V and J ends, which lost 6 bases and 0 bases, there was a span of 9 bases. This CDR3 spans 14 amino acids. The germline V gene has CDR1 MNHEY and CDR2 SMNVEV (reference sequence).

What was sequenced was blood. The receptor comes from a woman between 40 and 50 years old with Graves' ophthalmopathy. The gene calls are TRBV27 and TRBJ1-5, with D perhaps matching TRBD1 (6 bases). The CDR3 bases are TGTGCCAGCAGCCCCAGGGGTAGCAATCAGCCCCAGCATTTT. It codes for CASSPRGSNQPQHF.